This T cell receptor (beta chain) was sequenced for a study of early T cells in non-severe SARS-CoV-2 infection. This clonotype was observed at least ten times. TCRdb re-derived calls from the 5' RACE reads in MiXCR, one entry per CDR3 protein. The sample records roughly 29,000 distinct CDR3 sequences, around 5.8% being singletons. The length of the CDR3 is 15 residues. V dropped 5 bases and J dropped 7; count of bases not matched to a gene: 7. The V gene's germline CDR1 is SGHAT and CDR2 FQNNGV. The chain is built from TRBV11-2 and TRBJ2-1; 11 bases are a match to TRBD2. This sequence originates from an adult who was a healthcare worker with PCR-confirmed SARS-CoV-2 infection or an uninfected control (not recorded which). Sequencing was performed on whole blood, taken at baseline. CDR3 loop: CASSLSGGALNEQFF. In nucleotides, the CDR3 is TGTGCCAGCAGCCTTAGCGGGGGGGCCTTAAATGAGCAGTTCTTC.